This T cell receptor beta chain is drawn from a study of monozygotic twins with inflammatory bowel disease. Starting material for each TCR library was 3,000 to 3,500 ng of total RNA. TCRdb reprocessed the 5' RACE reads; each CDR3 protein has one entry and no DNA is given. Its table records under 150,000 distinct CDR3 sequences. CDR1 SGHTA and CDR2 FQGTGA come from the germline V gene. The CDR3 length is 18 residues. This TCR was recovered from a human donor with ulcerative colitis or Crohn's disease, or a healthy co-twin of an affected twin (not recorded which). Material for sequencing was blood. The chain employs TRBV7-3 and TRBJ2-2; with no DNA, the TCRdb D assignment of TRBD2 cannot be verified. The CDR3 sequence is CASSLAGLAGEHTGELFF.